Detailed here is one T cell receptor beta chain. There is no known antigen for this receptor. This specimen comes from a study of T cells expressing NK-cell markers (TCRdb year 2020). About the investigation overall: TCR beta-chain repertoires were profiled in sorted CD3+CD56+NKG2C+, CD3+CD56+NKG2C- and CD3+CD56-NKG2C+ T-cell subsets from several donors. Among the eight sequenced donors, only one was HCMV-seronegative, while the other seven were HCMV-seropositive. Randomly selected healthy volunteers, three men and five women, were used as the eight sequenced donors. Libraries were sequenced as 2 x 150 bp reads on Illumina HiSeq 2000/2500, MiSeq or NextSeq.

The sequencer listed for this sample is Illumina HiSeq 2000. TCR beta cDNA libraries were made by 5'RACE template switching that added a universal primer site and unique molecular identifiers. Priming for cDNA synthesis came from the TCR beta constant segment, and two successive PCR amplification steps followed. The paper's processing steps were these. MIGEC handled demultiplexing of the reads and grouping by UMI, while MiTCR was used to assemble and quantify clonotypes. To exclude erroneous sequences, only TCR cDNA sequences supported by at least two reads were retained. The tcR package was used for downstream repertoire analysis, with clonotypes matched between fractions based on CDR3 nucleotide sequence plus V segment. VDJmatch was used to annotate antigen specificity against VDJdb, with one amino acid substitution allowed in CDR3. Through TCRdb reprocessing, the reads give one entry per CDR3 protein sequence; DNA is omitted. TCRdb, rather than the study authors, made the V and J calls. This sample's table lists about 380,000 distinct CDR3 sequences. The ten biggest clones cover roughly 5.2% of the sample.

The full study reports these points: In over 5 donors, the dominant CD3+CD56+NKG2C+ clonotypes were among the top 10 CD8+ clonotypes and accounted for about 1.0-8% of CD8+ T cells. Whether the expanded NKG2C-expressing T cell clones were specific for HCMV antigens was left unclear. Those dominant clonotypes were again the most abundant among CD3+CD56-NKG2C+ cells in a few donors, at about 25-60.1%.

To determine HCMV serostatus, a commercial ELISA kit was used to detect HCMV-specific IgG in serum. Ficoll density gradient centrifugation was used to isolate peripheral blood mononuclear cells from blood. The germline V gene (reference sequence) provides CDR1 DFQATT and CDR2 SNEGSKA. Inclusive of the bounding cysteine and phenylalanine, the CDR3 is 13 residues long. No nucleotide data were recorded. The rearrangement combines TRBV20-1 with TRBJ1-2; there is no DNA to check the TCRdb D call of TRBD1. The origin of this receptor is a man aged 18-70 years in good health. The sequencing input was blood T cells: a sorted CD56 or NKG2C T cell subset, CD4+ or CD8+ T cells, or bulk PBMC T cells (not recorded which). CDR3 loop: CSARTGPSYGYTF.